One sample yielded the 10 T cell receptor beta chains listed below, sequenced in a study of blood T cell repertoires in COVID-19. TCRdb's copy holds only in-frame clones and misses some; the assay was immunoSEQ multiplex PCR. The sample shows around 160,000 clones, roughly 88% of them seen only once. The material sequenced was peripheral blood. The origin of the receptors is a man aged 18 to 30 with acute or convalescent COVID-19.

The rearrangement uses TRBV11-2 and TRBJ2-7; weak D call: TRBD2 (5 bases). V was clipped by 5 bases and J by 1 base, with 12 bases between them. CDR1 is SGHAT, CDR2 FQNNGV, per germline. The CDR3 has 14 residues. For the CDR3, the DNA is TGTGCCAGCAGCCCAGTGCGCGGGTCCTACGAGCAGTACTTC. Its protein is CASSPVRGSYEQYF. Looking up the rest from reference TRBV11-2 and TRBJ2-7 gives the full variable domain: EAGVAQSPRYKIIEKRQSVAFWCNPISGHATLYWYQQILGQGPKLLIQFQNNGVVDDSQLPKDRFSAERLKGVDSTLKIQPAKLEDSAVYLCASSPVRGSYEQYFGPGTRLTVT.

The rearrangement joins TRBV5-4 to TRBJ2-5; D call uncertain. Germline CDR1 SGHNT, CDR2 YYREEE (reference sequence). Between the trimmed V and J ends, which lost 1 base and 2 bases, there was a span of 9 bases. This CDR3 has 14 residues. In nucleotides, the CDR3 is TGTGCCAGCAGCTTGTCCCAGATACAAGAGACCCAGTACTTC. This encodes CASSLSQIQETQYF. Using reference TRBV5-4 and TRBJ2-5 for the parts outside the CDR3, the full variable domain is ETGVTQSPTHLIKTRGQQVTLRCSSQSGHNTVSWYQQALGQGPQFIFQYYREEENGRGNFPPRFSGLQFPNYSSELNVNALELDDSALYLCASSLSQIQETQYFGPGTRLLVL.

CDR3 nucleotides: TGTGCCAGCAGCTTTGGGGCCGGTTCACCCCTCCACTTT. Its protein is CASSFGAGSPLHF. This rearrangement joins TRBV11-3 to TRBJ1-6; possibly TRBD1 for D (5 bases). Germline CDR1 reads SGHNT; CDR2 reads YENEEA. The V end lost 3 bases, the J end lost 9 bases, and 9 bases lay between the germline ends. The CDR3 length is 13 residues.

This CDR3 is CASSSGQGGTYNSPLHF. CDR3 nucleotide sequence: TGCGCCAGCAGCTCCGGACAGGGGGGGACGTATAATTCACCCCTCCACTTT. The V gene is TRBV5-1, the J gene TRBJ1-6; 10 bases match TRBD1. The CDR3 covers 17 residues. Germline V gene sequence: CDR1 SGHRS, CDR2 YFSETQ. The junction had 7 bases not matched to a gene; V was cut back by 3 bases and J by 4 bases.

This clone occurred once. The chain links TRBV5-1 to TRBJ2-2; D is perhaps TRBD1 (5 bases). Trimming cost V 0 bases and J 1 base, with 7 bases left between them. CDR3 length equals 15 residues. Germline V gene sequence: CDR1 SGHRS, CDR2 YFSETQ. CDR3 sequence: CASSLVGQNTGELFF. In DNA, the CDR3 is TGCGCCAGCAGCTTGGTCGGACAGAACACCGGGGAGCTGTTTTTT. Supplemented by reference TRBV5-1 and TRBJ2-2, the full variable domain reads KAGVTQTPRYLIKTRGQQVTLSCSPISGHRSVSWYQQTPGQGLQFLFEYFSETQRNKGNFPGRFSGRQFSNSRSEMNVSTLELGDSALYLCASSLVGQNTGELFFGEGSRLTVL.

The rearrangement uses TRBV28 and TRBJ1-2; 8 positions match TRBD1. After removal of 2 bases from V and 9 bases from J, the junction contained 5 bases not matched to a gene. The CDR3 loop spans 13 amino acids. Germline CDR1 MDHEN, CDR2 SYDVKM. CDR3 region: CASSLTTGDRYTF. CDR3 DNA: TGTGCCAGCAGTTTAACGACAGGGGACCGCTACACCTTC.

The genes are TRBV5-1 and TRBJ2-3; no definite D call. This CDR3 comprises 17 residues. The V gene's germline CDR1 is SGHRS and CDR2 YFSETQ. V was clipped by 7 bases and J by 0 bases, with 21 bases between them. As DNA, the CDR3 is TGCGCCAGCGCCACGGGTAGGTCAGTTACTAGCACAGATACGCAGTATTTT. Translation: CASATGRSVTSTDTQYF.

This CDR3 is CASSDRQGPNEKLFF. The CDR3 DNA reads TGTGCCAGCAGTGATCGACAGGGACCAAATGAAAAACTGTTTTTT. The V call is TRBV25-1, the J call TRBJ1-4; 7 nucleotides align to TRBD1. V lost 3 bases to trimming and J lost 5 bases; unmatched junction nucleotides: 6. CDR3 length: 15 residues. The V gene's germline CDR1 is MGHDK and CDR2 SYGVNS.

V usage is TRBV7-9 and J usage is TRBJ1-3; D is undetermined. The CDR3 has 15 residues. Per the germline V gene, CDR1 is SEHNR and CDR2 is FQNEAQ (reference sequence). V was shortened by 0 bases and J by 2 bases, with 8 bases between the two germline ends. For the CDR3, the DNA is TGTGCCAGCAGCTTAGCCTTATATACTGGAAACACCATATATTTT. Residues: CASSLALYTGNTIYF.

The chain carries TRBV6-4 and TRBJ1-2; D possibly corresponds to TRBD1 (5 bases). Germline assignment: CDR1 MRHNA and CDR2 SNTAGT. V was cut by 0 bases and J by 4 bases, with 9 bases left in between. This CDR3 contains 14 residues. CDR3 loop: CASSDSWGVYGYTF. The CDR3 DNA follows: TGTGCCAGCAGTGACTCTTGGGGGGTCTATGGCTACACCTTC.